This T cell receptor beta chain emerged from a study of persistence of HIV-infected CD4 T cells. The immunoSEQ assay was version 4, run in survey mode. Clones were read by immunoSEQ multiplex PCR, and TCRdb kept only the in-frame ones, dropping some. This sample has under 45,000 clones, with 80% to 90% found just once. Nonspecific anti-CD3/anti-CD28 bead stimulation represents the broad CD4+ T cell repertoire. Sorting selected CD4+ T cells upregulating both CD40 ligand and CD69. Suppressive ART was started during chronic HIV-1 infection in these adults. Of note for this clone: Its specificity is not known.

The sequence derives from an adult man with HIV who was CMV-seropositive. The specimen was CD4+ T cells sorted from PBMCs after roughly 18-hour stimulation, collected from a patient who received antiretroviral therapy.

The CDR3, as DNA: TGTGCCAGCAGCTGGATTATAGGTCTTCTGAACACTGAAGCTTTCTTT. Its translation is CASSWIIGLLNTEAFF. V gene TRBV7-6 combines with J gene TRBJ1-1; D is ambiguous. Germline CDR1 and CDR2: SGHVS and FNYEAQ. V was cut by 4 bases and J by 0 bases, with 15 bases left in between. The CDR3 length is 16 residues. Full variable domain (missing parts from reference TRBV7-6 and TRBJ1-1): GAGVSQSPRYKVTKRGQDVALRCDPISGHVSLYWYRQALGQGPEFLTYFNYEAQQDKSGLPNDRFSAERPEGSISTLTIQRTEQRDSAMYRCASSWIIGLLNTEAFFGQGTRLTVV.